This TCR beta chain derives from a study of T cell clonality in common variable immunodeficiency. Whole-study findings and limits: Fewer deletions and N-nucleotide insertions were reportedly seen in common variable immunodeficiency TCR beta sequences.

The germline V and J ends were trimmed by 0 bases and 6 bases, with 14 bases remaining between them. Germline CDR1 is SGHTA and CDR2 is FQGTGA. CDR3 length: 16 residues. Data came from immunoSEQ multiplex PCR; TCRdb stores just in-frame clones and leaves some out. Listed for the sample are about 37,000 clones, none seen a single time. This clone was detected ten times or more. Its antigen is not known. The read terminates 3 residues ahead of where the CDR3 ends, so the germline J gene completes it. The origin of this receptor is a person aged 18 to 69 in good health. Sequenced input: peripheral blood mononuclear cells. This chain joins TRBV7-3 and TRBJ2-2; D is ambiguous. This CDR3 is CASSLTVPLVSGELFF. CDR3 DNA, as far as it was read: TGTGCCAGCAGCTTAACCGTCCCTCTAGTCTCCGGGGAG.